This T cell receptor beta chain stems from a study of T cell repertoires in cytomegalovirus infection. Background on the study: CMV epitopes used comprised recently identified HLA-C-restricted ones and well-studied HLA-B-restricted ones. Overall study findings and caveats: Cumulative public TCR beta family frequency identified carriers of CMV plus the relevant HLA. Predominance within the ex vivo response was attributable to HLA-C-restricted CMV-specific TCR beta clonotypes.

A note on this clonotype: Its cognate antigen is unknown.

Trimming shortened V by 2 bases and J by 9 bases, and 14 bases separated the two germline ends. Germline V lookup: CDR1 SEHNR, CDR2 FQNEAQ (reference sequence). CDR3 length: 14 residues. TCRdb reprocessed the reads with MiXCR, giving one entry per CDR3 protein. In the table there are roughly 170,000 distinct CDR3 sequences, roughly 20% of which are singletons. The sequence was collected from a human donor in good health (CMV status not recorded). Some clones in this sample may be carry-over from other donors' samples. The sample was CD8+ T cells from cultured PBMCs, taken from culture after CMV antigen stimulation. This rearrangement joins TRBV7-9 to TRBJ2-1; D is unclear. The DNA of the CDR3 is TGTGCCAGCAGCTTACCCGGCGGAGTAGGTGAGCAGTTCTTC. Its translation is CASSLPGGVGEQFF. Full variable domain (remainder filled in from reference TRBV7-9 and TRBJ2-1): DTGVSQNPRHKITKRGQNVTFRCDPISEHNRLYWYRQTLGQGPEFLTYFQNEAQLEKSRLLSDRFSAERPKGSFSTLEIQRTEQGDSAMYLCASSLPGGVGEQFFGPGTRLTVL.